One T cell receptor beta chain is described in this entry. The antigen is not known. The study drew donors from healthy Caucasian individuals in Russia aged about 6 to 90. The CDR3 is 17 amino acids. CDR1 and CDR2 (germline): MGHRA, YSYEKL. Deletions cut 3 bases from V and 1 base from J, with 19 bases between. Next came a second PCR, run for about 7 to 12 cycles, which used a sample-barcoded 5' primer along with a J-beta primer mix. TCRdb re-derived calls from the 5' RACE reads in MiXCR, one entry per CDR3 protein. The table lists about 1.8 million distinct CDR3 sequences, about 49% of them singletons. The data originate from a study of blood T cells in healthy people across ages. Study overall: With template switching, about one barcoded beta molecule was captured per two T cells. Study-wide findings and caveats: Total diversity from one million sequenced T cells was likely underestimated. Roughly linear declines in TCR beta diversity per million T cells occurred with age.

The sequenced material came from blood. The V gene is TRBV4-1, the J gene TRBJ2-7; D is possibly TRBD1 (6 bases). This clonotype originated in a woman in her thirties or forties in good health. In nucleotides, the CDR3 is TGCGCCAGCAGCCAGGTACGGGACACTTTTTTTTCCTACGAGCAGTACTTC. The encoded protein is CASSQVRDTFFSYEQYF.